The entry that follows covers one T cell receptor beta chain sequence. Its target is unknown. These data originate in a study of T-cell reconstitution after alpha-beta-depleted transplantation in children. General study points: Surviving thymic progenitors and recipient T cells were the source of high TCRbeta diversity at day 60 in some patients. By one year post-transplant, T-cell counts and diversity largely arose from T cells that were newly produced. Alpha-beta T cells present about two months after transplant were reported to originate from several hundred expanded graft clones.

The TCRbeta library was prepared with unique molecular identifiers. TCRdb called the PCR reads again in MiXCR, with one record for every CDR3 protein. The table includes about 240,000 distinct CDR3 sequences, roughly a quarter detected once. The J segment lost 9 bases and the V segment lost 0 bases, leaving 6 bases of the junction unmatched. CDR3 length: 16 amino acids. Germline V lookup: CDR1 SGHRS, CDR2 YFSETQ. The specimen was PBMCs, collected before TCRalphabeta/CD19-depleted stem cell transplant. The chain joins TRBV5-1 to TRBJ2-1; 13 bases line up with TRBD2. The source is a girl under 10 years old with Fanconi anemia, due to receive a stem cell transplant. CDR3 loop: CASSLAGTSGVGEQFF. DNA of the CDR3: TGCGCCAGCAGCTTGGCCGGGACTAGCGGGGTGGGTGAGCAGTTCTTC.